This entry lists 32 T cell receptor beta chains sequenced from one sample in a study of monozygotic twins with inflammatory bowel disease. TCRdb reprocessed the 5' RACE reads; each CDR3 protein has one entry and no DNA is given. Found here are about 160,000 distinct CDR3 sequences; the top ten clones hold around 2.4%. The specimen was blood. These receptors were obtained from a human donor with ulcerative colitis or Crohn's disease, or a healthy co-twin of an affected twin (not recorded which).

This sequence joins TRBV5-8 and TRBJ2-2; TCRdb names TRBD1, which stays unverified in the absence of DNA. Germline-derived CDR1 and CDR2 are SGHTS and YDEGEE. The CDR3 has 17 amino acids. The CDR3 loop reads CASSYRPGQGNTGELFF.

V usage is TRBV7-2 and J usage is TRBJ2-1; the TCRdb call, TRBD1, lacks DNA for checking. CDR1 and CDR2 from the germline V gene are SGHTA and FQGNSA. The CDR3 loop spans 15 amino acids. This CDR3 is CASSPQGILNNEQFF.

The gene calls are TRBV7-8 and TRBJ1-5; lacking DNA, the TRBD1 call made by TCRdb goes unchecked. Germline CDR1 and CDR2: SGHVS and FQNEAQ. This CDR3 has 16 residues. The CDR3 loop is CASSPRTGPDNQPQHF.

This chain links TRBV12-3 or TRBV12-4 with TRBJ1-6. The CDR3 spans 14 residues. The CDR3 region is CASSFGRPNSPLHF.

V usage is TRBV18 and J usage is TRBJ1-2; TCRdb names TRBD1, which stays unverified in the absence of DNA. The CDR3 runs 14 residues. Per the germline V gene, CDR1 is KGHSH and CDR2 is LQKENI. CDR3 sequence: CASSALQDNYGYTF.

J is TRBJ2-7 and V is TRBV5-5; TCRdb lists TRBD2, though no DNA is available to test this call. The CDR3 has 14 amino acids. CDR1 is SGHKS and CDR2 is YYEKEE in the germline V gene (reference sequence). The CDR3 protein is CASSLRAGRDEQYF.

The V call is TRBV27, the J call TRBJ2-3; the TCRdb call, TRBD2, lacks DNA for checking. The CDR3 is 13 residues long. The germline V gene encodes CDR1 MNHEY and CDR2 SMNVEV (reference sequence). The CDR3 reads CASAGGKADTQYF.

The chain carries TRBV18 and TRBJ1-1; without DNA, the TCRdb call of TRBD1 cannot be checked. The germline V gene has CDR1 KGHSH and CDR2 LQKENI. This CDR3 is built from 14 residues. The CDR3 is CASSPTRENTEAFF.

The chain links TRBV12-3 or TRBV12-4 to TRBJ2-2. This CDR3 has 14 residues. CDR3 sequence reads: CASSFGRDTGELFF.

The chain is built from TRBV24-1 and TRBJ2-1; TCRdb gives TRBD2 as the D gene, but with no DNA this cannot be confirmed. Per germline, CDR1 KGHDR and CDR2 SFDVKD. This CDR3 region has 17 residues. The CDR3 reads CATSDSLAGRPYNEQFF.

The chain is built from TRBV11-2 and TRBJ2-3; TCRdb returns TRBD1, unconfirmable since there is no DNA. This CDR3 has 18 residues. Germline lookup yields CDR1 SGHAT and CDR2 FQNNGV. This CDR3 is CASSRSRTGSWLEDTQYF. Full variable domain (missing parts from reference TRBV11-2 and TRBJ2-3): EAGVAQSPRYKIIEKRQSVAFWCNPISGHATLYWYQQILGQGPKLLIQFQNNGVVDDSQLPKDRFSAERLKGVDSTLKIQPAKLEDSAVYLCASSRSRTGSWLEDTQYFGPGTRLTVL.

The V call is TRBV28, the J call TRBJ1-1; the TCRdb call, TRBD1, lacks DNA for checking. The CDR3 is 14 amino acids. The germline V gene encodes CDR1 MDHEN and CDR2 SYDVKM. The CDR3 sequence: CASSSQGWNTEAFF.

CDR3 amino acids: CASSLLGGGAETQYF. The V call is TRBV7-2, the J call TRBJ2-5; absent DNA, TCRdb's TRBD2 call cannot be checked. The CDR3 contains 15 residues. Germline lookup yields CDR1 SGHTA and CDR2 FQGNSA.

V gene TRBV27 combines with J gene TRBJ1-1; absent DNA, TCRdb's TRBD1 call cannot be checked. Per germline, CDR1 MNHEY and CDR2 SMNVEV (reference sequence). CDR3 length: 18 residues. CDR3 protein: CASSARVLGGKEDTEAFF.

This rearrangement joins TRBV2 to TRBJ2-3; TCRdb designates TRBD1, a call that cannot be tested without DNA. Germline CDR1 and CDR2: SNHLY and FYNNEI. The CDR3 consists of 15 residues. CDR3 amino acids: CASRPSGARTDTQYF.

The V gene is TRBV28, the J gene TRBJ2-1; TCRdb gives TRBD1 as the D gene, but with no DNA this cannot be confirmed. CDR1 and CDR2 from the germline V gene are MDHEN and SYDVKM. This CDR3 spans 15 amino acids. CDR3 residues: CASSRRTGGFHEQFF.

The chain has TRBV7-8 and TRBJ2-7; TCRdb returns TRBD1, unconfirmable since there is no DNA. This CDR3 is 15 amino acids long. Looked up from germline, CDR1 is SGHVS and CDR2 is FQNEAQ. The CDR3 loop reads CASSPAGTAPYEQYF.

The genes are TRBV6-1 and TRBJ1-1; checking the TCRdb D call of TRBD1 is not possible without DNA. The CDR3 runs to 13 residues. Germline-derived CDR1 and CDR2 are MNHNS and SASEGT. The CDR3 spells CASSGTGSTEAFF.

The chain employs TRBV28 and TRBJ2-2; TCRdb picks TRBD2, but there is no DNA to check that call. Germline CDR1 reads MDHEN; CDR2 reads SYDVKM. This CDR3 is built from 18 residues. The CDR3 reads CASSLIGRAEEGTGELFF.

V usage is TRBV5-5 and J usage is TRBJ1-1. The CDR3 length is 12 residues. Germline V lookup: CDR1 SGHKS, CDR2 YYEKEE (reference sequence). CDR3 region: CASSFRDSEAFF. The full variable domain, completed using reference TRBV5-5 and TRBJ1-1, is DAGVTQSPTHLIKTRGQQVTLRCSPISGHKSVSWYQQVLGQGPQFIFQYYEKEERGRGNFPDRFSARQFPNYSSELNVNALLLGDSALYLCASSFRDSEAFFGQGTRLTVV.

The V gene is TRBV29-1, the J gene TRBJ2-4; the D call of TRBD1 rests on TCRdb alone, since no DNA is present to check it. The length of the CDR3 is 15 residues. Germline CDR1 reads SQVTM; CDR2 reads ANQGSEA. The CDR3: CSDGREDVAKNIQYF. Together with reference TRBV29-1 and TRBJ2-4, the CDR3 gives the full variable domain: SAVISQKPSRDICQRGTSLTIQCQVDSQVTMMFWYRQQPGQSLTLIATANQGSEATYESGFVIDKFPISRPNLTFSTLTVSNMSPEDSSIYLCSDGREDVAKNIQYFGAGTRLSVL.

The chain links TRBV3-1 to TRBJ2-1; TCRdb's D gene call, TRBD2, goes unchecked for lack of DNA. Germline-derived CDR1 and CDR2 are LGHDT and YNNKEL (reference sequence). CDR3 length equals 13 residues. The CDR3 protein is CASSLSGGNEQFF.

V is TRBV4-1 and J is TRBJ1-1. The length of the CDR3 is 14 residues. Germline CDR1 and CDR2: MGHRA and YSYEKL. The CDR3 is CASSPREGNTEAFF.

The chain uses TRBV27 and TRBJ2-2; there is no DNA to check the TCRdb D call of TRBD1. Germline assignment: CDR1 MNHEY and CDR2 SMNVEV (reference sequence). The CDR3 runs 15 residues. The CDR3 region is CASTKGGGNTGELFF.

This sequence joins TRBV7-3 and TRBJ2-1; TCRdb selects TRBD2, and the lack of DNA leaves this call unchecked. CDR3 length equals 15 residues. Germline-derived CDR1 and CDR2 are SGHTA and FQGTGA. CDR3 protein: CASSFERASYNEQFF.

This sequence joins TRBV5-1 and TRBJ1-1; TCRdb proposes TRBD1, but this gene call is untestable without DNA. In germline, CDR1 is SGHRS, CDR2 YFSETQ. There are 12 residues in the CDR3. The chain's CDR3 is CASSSSGQKAFF.

The chain joins TRBV14 to TRBJ2-1; the D call of TRBD2 rests on TCRdb alone, since no DNA is present to check it. The CDR3 is made up of 18 amino acids. Germline CDR1 reads SGHDN; CDR2 reads FVKESK. The CDR3 protein is CASSHPFRPSGTNNEQFF.

The rearrangement joins TRBV5-1 to TRBJ2-3; TCRdb reports TRBD1, a call that lacks DNA to check it against. The CDR3 consists of 14 residues. Germline CDR1 reads SGHRS; CDR2 reads YFSETQ. The CDR3 region is CASSLGAGSDTQYF.

Here the CDR3 reads CASTHGGGEGGNTIYF. This chain connects TRBV28 to TRBJ1-3. Germline-derived CDR1 and CDR2 are MDHEN and SYDVKM. The CDR3 extends over 16 amino acids. The full variable domain, rest sourced from reference TRBV28 and TRBJ1-3, is DVKVTQSSRYLVKRTGEKVFLECVQDMDHENMFWYRQDPGLGLRLIYFSYDVKMKEKGDIPEGYSVSREKKERFSLILESASTNQTSMYLCASTHGGGEGGNTIYFGEGSWLTVV.

The chain carries TRBV20-1 and TRBJ1-5; TCRdb's D call, TRBD1, is unchecked because there is no DNA. Germline CDR1 reads DFQATT; CDR2 reads SNEGSKA (reference sequence). The CDR3 consists of 14 residues. The CDR3 sequence: CSAREGRGLQPQHF.

The gene calls are TRBV6-2 or TRBV6-3 and TRBJ1-1; TCRdb's D call of TRBD1 is untestable without DNA. Germline V lookup: CDR1 MNHEY, CDR2 SVGEGT. CDR3 size: 17 residues. This CDR3 is CASSYLRQVARNTEAFF.

CDR3 sequence reads: CASSTMNNEQFF. The rearrangement links TRBV7-9 to TRBJ2-1. Germline values: CDR1 SEHNR, CDR2 FQNEAQ (reference sequence). The CDR3 totals 12 residues.